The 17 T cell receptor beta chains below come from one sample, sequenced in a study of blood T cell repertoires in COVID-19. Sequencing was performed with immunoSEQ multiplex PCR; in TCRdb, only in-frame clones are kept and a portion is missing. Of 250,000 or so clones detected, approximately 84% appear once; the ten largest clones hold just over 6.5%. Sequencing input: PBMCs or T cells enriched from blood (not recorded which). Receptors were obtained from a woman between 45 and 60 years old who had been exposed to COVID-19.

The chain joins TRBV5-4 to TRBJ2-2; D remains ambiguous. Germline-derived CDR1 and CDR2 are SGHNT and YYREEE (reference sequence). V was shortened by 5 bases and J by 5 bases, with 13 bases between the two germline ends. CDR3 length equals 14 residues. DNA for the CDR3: TGTGCCAGCAGTTTAGATTCGAGAACCGGGGAGCTGTTTTTT. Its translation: CASSLDSRTGELFF.

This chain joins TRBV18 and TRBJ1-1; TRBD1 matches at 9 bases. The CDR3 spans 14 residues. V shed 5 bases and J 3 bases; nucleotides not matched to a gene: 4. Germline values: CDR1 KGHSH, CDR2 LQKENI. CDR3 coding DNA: TGTGCCAGCTCATACAGGGGGCTTGACACTGAAGCTTTCTTT. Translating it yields CASSYRGLDTEAFF.

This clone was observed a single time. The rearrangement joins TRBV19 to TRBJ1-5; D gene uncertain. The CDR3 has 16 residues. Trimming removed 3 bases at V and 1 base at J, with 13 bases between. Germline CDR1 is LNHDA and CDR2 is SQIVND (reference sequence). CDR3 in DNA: TGTGCCAGTAGTATTTGGAGGCCCGAAAGCAATCAGCCCCAGCATTTT. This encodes CASSIWRPESNQPQHF.

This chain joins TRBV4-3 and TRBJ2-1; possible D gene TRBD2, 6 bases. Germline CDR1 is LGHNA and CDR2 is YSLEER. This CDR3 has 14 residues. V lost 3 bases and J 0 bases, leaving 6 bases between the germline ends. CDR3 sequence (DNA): TGCGCCAGCAGCCAGGACTACTCCTACAATGAGCAGTTCTTC. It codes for CASSQDYSYNEQFF.

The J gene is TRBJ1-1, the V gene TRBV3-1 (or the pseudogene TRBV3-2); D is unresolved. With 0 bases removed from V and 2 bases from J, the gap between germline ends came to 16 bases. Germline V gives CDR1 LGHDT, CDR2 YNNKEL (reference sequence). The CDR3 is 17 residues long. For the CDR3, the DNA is TGTGCCAGCAGCCAAGATTGGTCGGCCGGAGGAAACACTGAAGCTTTCTTT. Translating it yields CASSQDWSAGGNTEAFF.

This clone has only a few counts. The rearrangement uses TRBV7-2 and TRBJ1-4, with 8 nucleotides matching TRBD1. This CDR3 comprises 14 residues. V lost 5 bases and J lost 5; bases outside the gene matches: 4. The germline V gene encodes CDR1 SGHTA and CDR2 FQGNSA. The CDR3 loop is CASSPDRDNEKLFF. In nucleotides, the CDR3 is TGTGCCAGCAGCCCGGACAGGGACAATGAAAAACTGTTTTTT.

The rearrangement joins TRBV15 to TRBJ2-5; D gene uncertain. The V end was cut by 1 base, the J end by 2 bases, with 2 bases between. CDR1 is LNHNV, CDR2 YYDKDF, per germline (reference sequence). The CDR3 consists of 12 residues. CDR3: CATSRAQETQYF. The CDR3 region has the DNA TGTGCCACCAGCAGAGCGCAAGAGACCCAGTACTTC.

CDR3 in amino acids: CATSLAGVGARADTQYF. As DNA, the CDR3 is TGTGCCACCTCACTAGCGGGGGTCGGGGCAAGGGCAGATACGCAGTATTTT. This chain uses TRBV24-1 with TRBJ2-3, with TRBD2 matching over 11 bases. The CDR3 is made up of 17 amino acids. Unmatched junction bases numbered 14, after V lost 9 bases and J lost 4 bases. CDR1 and CDR2 (germline): KGHDR, SFDVKD.

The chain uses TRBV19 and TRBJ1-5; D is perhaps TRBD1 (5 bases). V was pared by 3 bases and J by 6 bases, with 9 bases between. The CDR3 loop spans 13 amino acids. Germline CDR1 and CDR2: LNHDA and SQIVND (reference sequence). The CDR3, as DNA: TGTGCCAGTAGTATTCTCGGGGGTCAGCCCCAGCATTTT. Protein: CASSILGGQPQHF.

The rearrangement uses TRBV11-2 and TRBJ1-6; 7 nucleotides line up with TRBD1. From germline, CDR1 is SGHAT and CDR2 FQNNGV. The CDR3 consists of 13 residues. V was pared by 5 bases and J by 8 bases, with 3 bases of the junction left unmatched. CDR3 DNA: TGTGCCAGCAGCCCTGGGACAGATTCACCCCTCCACTTT. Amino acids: CASSPGTDSPLHF.

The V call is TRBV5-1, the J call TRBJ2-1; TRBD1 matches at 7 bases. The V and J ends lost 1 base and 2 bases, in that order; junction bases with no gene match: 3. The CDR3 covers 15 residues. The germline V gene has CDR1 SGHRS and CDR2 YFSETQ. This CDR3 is CASSLLQGTYNEQFF. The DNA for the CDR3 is TGCGCCAGCAGCTTGTTACAGGGGACCTACAATGAGCAGTTCTTC.

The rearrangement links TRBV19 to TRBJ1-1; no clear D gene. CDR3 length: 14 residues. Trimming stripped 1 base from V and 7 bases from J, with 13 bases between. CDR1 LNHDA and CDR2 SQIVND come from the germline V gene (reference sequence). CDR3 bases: TGTGCCAGTAGTATAGGCCCGGTTGCTAGTGAAGCTTTCTTT. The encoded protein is CASSIGPVASEAFF.

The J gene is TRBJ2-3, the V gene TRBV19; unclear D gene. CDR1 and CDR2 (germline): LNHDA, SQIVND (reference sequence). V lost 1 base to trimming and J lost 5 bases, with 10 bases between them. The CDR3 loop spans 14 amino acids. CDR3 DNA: TGTGCCAGTAGTATAGTTGGGTCAGGAGATACGCAGTATTTT. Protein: CASSIVGSGDTQYF.

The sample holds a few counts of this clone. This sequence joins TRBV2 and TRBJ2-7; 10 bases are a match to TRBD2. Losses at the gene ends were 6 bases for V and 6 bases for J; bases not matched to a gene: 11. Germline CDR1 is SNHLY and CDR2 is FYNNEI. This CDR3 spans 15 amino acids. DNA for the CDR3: TGTGCCAGCAGGGGTTATGCCGGGACTAGCGCCGAGCAGTACTTC. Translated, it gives CASRGYAGTSAEQYF.

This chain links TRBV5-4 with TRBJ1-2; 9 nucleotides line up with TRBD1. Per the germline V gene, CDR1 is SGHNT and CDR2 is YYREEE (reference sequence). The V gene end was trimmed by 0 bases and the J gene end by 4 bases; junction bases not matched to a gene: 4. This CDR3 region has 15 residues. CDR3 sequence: CASSLAGQGVYGYTF. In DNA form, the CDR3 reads TGTGCCAGCAGCTTGGCGGGACAGGGAGTCTATGGCTACACCTTC.

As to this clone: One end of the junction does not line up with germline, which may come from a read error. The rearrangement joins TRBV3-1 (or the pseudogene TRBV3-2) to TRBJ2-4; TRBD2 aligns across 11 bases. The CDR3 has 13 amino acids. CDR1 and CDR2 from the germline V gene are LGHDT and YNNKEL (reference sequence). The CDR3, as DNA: TGTGCCAGCAGCCAAGGTAGCGGGGGGGCCGGGAACTTC. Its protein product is CASSQGSGGAGNF.

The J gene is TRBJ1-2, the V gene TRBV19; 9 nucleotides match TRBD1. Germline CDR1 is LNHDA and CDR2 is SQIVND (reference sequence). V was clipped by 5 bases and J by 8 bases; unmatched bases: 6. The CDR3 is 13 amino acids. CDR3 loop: CASSRTGGKGYTF. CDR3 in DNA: TGTGCCAGTAGTCGCACAGGGGGCAAAGGCTACACCTTC. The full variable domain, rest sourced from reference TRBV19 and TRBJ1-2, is DGGITQSPKYLFRKEGQNVTLSCEQNLNHDAMYWYRQDPGQGLRLIYYSQIVNDFQKGDIAEGYSVSREKKESFPLTVTSAQKNPTAFYLCASSRTGGKGYTFGSGTRLTVV.